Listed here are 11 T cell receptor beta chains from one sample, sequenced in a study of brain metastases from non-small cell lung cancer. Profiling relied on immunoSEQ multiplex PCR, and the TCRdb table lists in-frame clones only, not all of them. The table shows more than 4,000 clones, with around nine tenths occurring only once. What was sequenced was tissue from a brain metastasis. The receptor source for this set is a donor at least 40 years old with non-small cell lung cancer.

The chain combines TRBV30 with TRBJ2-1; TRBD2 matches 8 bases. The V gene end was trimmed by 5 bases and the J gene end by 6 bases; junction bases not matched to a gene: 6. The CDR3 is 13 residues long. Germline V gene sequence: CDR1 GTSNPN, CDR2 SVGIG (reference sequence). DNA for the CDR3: TGTGCCTGGGGGGGACTAGTCGGCAATGAGCAGTTCTTC. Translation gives CAWGGLVGNEQFF.

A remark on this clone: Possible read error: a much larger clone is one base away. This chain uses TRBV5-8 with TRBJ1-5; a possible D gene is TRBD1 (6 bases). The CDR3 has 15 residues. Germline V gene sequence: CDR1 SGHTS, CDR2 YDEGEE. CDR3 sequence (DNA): TGTGCCAGCAGCTTACAGGGCTTTAGCAATCAGTCCCAGCATTTT. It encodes CASSLQGFSNQSQHF. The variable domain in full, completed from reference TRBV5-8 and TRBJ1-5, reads EAGVTQSPTHLIKTRGQQATLRCSPISGHTSVYWYQQALGLGLQFLLWYDEGEERNRGNFPPRFSGRQFPNYSSELNVNALELEDSALYLCASSLQGFSNQSQHFGDGTRLSIL.

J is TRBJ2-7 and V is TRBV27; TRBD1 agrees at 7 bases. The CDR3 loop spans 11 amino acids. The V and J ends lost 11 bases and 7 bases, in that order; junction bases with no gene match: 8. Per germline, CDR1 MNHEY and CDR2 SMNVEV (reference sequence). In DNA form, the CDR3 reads TGTGCCGTCAGGGGGTGGGGGGAGCAGTACTTC. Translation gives CAVRGWGEQYF.

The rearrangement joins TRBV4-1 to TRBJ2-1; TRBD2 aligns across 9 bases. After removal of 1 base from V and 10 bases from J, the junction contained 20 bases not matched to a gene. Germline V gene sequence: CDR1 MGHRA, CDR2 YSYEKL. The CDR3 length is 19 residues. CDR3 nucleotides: TGCGCCAGCAGCCAAGTGGCCGACGGAGCGGGAGGCCCCTTAAGGGAGCAGTTCTTC. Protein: CASSQVADGAGGPLREQFF.

In DNA form, the CDR3 reads TGTGCCAGCAGTTCTCTCCCGCGACAACTGTTTGGCAATCAGCCCCAGCATTTT. It codes for CASSSLPRQLFGNQPQHF. This sequence joins TRBV28 and TRBJ1-5; D is unclear. This CDR3 spans 18 amino acids. Trimming stripped 4 bases from V and 2 bases from J, with 21 bases between. Per germline, CDR1 MDHEN and CDR2 SYDVKM.

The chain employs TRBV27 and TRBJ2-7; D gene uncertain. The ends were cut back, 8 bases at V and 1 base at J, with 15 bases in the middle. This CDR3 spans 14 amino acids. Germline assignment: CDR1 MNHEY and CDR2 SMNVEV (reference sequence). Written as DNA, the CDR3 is TGTGCCAGCGCTGCCTCGGAAATATCCTACGAGCAGTACTTC. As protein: CASAASEISYEQYF.

CDR3 residues: CASSESGRAVTQYF. The CDR3, as DNA: TGTGCCAGCAGTGAATCCGGGAGGGCCGTTACGCAGTATTTT. The rearrangement joins TRBV25-1 to TRBJ2-3, with 8 bases identical to TRBD2. Germline CDR1 is MGHDK and CDR2 is SYGVNS. The CDR3 spans 14 residues. V dropped 1 base and J dropped 8; count of bases not matched to a gene: 5. Full variable domain (outside the CDR3, taken from reference TRBV25-1 and TRBJ2-3): EADIYQTPRYLVIGTGKKITLECSQTMGHDKMYWYQQDPGMELHLIHYSYGVNSTEKGDLSSESTVSRIRTEHFPLTLESARPSHTSQYLCASSESGRAVTQYFGPGTRLTVL.

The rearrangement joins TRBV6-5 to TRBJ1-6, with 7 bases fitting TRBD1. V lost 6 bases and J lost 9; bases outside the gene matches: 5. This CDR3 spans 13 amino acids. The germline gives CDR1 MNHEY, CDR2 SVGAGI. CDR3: CASRADRASPLHF. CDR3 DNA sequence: TGTGCCAGCAGGGCAGACAGGGCTTCACCCCTCCACTTT.

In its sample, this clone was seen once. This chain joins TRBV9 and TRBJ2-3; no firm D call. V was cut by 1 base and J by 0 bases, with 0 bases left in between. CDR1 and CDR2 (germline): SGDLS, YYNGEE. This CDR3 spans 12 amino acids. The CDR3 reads CASSVSTDTQYF. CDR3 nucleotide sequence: TGTGCCAGCAGCGTAAGCACAGATACGCAGTATTTT.

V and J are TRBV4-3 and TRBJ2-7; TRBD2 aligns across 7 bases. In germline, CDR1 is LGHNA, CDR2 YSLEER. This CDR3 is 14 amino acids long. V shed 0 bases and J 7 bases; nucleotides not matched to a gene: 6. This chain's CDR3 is CASSQDLGGREQYF. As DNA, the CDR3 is TGCGCCAGCAGCCAAGATCTGGGGGGGAGGGAGCAGTACTTC.

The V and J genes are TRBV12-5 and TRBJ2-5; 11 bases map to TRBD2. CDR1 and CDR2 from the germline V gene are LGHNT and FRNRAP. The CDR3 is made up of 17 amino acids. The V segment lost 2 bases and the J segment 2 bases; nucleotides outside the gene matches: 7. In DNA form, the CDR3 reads TGTGCTAGTGGTTTGCCACGGACTAGCGGGCCTCAAGAGACCCAGTACTTC. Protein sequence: CASGLPRTSGPQETQYF.